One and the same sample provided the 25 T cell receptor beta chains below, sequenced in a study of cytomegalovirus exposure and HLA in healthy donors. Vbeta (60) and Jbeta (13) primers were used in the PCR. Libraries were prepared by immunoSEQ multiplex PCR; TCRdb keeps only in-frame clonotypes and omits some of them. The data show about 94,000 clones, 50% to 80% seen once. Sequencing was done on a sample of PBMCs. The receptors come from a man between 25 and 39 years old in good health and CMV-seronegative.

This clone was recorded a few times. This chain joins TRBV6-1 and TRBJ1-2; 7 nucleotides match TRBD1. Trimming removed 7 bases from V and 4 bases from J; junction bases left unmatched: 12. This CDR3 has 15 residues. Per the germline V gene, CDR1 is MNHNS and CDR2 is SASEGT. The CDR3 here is CASTLESGGSYGYTF. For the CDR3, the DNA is TGTGCCAGCACCCTCGAGTCAGGGGGGTCCTATGGCTACACCTTC.

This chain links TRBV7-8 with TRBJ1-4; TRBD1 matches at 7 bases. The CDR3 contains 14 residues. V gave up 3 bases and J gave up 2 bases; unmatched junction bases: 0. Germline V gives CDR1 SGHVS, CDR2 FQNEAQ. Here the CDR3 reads CASSLDRTNEKLFF. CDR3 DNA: TGTGCCAGCAGCTTGGACAGGACTAATGAAAAACTGTTTTTT.

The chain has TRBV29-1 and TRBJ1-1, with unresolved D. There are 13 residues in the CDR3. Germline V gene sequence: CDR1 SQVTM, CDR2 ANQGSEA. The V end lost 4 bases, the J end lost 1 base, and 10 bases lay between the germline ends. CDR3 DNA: TGCAGCGTTGGGCCGCTCCCGAACACTGAAGCTTTCTTT. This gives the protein CSVGPLPNTEAFF.

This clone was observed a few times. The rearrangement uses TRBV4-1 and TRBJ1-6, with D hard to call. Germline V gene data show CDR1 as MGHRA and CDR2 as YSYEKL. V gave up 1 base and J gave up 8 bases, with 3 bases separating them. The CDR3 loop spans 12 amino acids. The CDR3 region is CASSQAYSPLHF. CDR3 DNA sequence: TGCGCCAGCAGCCAAGCCTATTCACCCCTCCACTTT.

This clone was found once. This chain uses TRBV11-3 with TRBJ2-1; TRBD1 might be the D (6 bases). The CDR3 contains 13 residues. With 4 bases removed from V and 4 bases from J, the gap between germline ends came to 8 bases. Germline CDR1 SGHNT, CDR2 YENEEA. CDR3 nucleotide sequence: TGTGCCAGCAGCTGGACAGTATACAATGAGCAGTTCTTC. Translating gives CASSWTVYNEQFF.

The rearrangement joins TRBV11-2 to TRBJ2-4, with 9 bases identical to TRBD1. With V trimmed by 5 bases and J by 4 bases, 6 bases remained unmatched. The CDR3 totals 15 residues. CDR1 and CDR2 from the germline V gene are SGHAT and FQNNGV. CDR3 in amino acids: CASSPRTGVKNIQYF. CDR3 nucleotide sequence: TGTGCCAGCAGCCCGCGGACAGGGGTAAAAAACATTCAGTACTTC.

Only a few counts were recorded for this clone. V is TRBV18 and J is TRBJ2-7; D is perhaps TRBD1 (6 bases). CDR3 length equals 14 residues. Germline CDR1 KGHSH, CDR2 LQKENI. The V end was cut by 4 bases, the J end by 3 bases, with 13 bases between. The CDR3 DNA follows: TGTGCCAGCTCACTACAGGGAGAAGGCTACGAGCAGTACTTC. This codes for CASSLQGEGYEQYF.

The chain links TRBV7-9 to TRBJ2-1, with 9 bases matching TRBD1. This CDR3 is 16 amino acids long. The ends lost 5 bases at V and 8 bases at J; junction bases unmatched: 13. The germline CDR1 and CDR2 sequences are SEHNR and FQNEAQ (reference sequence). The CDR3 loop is CASSPPPGQGKDEQFF. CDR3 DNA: TGTGCCAGCAGCCCGCCGCCGGGACAGGGAAAGGATGAGCAGTTCTTC.

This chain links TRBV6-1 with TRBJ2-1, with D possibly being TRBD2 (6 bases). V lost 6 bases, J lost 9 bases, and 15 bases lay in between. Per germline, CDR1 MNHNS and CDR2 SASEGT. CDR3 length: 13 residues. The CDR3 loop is CASRDRGGGEQFF. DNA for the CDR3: TGTGCCAGCAGAGATCGTGGGGGAGGTGAGCAGTTCTTC.

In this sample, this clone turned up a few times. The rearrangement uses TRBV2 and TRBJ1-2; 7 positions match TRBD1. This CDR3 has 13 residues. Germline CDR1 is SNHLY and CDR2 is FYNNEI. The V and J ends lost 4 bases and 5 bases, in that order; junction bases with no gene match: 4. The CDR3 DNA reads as TGTGCCAGCAGTGCCAGGGACAGATATGGCTACACCTTC. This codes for CASSARDRYGYTF. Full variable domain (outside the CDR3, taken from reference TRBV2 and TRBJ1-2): EPEVTQTPSHQVTQMGQEVILRCVPISNHLYFYWYRQILGQKVEFLVSFYNNEISEKSEIFDDQFSVERPDGSNFTLKIRSTKLEDSAMYFCASSARDRYGYTFGSGTRLTVV.

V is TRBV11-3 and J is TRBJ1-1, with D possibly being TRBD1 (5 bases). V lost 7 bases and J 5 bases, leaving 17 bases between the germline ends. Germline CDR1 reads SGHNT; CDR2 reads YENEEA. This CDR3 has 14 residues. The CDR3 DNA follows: TGTGCCAGCACTCTACCCGGGGAGGGGACTGAAGCTTTCTTT. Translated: CASTLPGEGTEAFF. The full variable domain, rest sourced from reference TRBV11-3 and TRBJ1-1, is EAGVVQSPRYKIIEKKQPVAFWCNPISGHNTLYWYLQNLGQGPELLIRYENEEAVDDSQLPKDRFSAERLKGVDSTLKIQPAELGDSAVYLCASTLPGEGTEAFFGQGTRLTVV.

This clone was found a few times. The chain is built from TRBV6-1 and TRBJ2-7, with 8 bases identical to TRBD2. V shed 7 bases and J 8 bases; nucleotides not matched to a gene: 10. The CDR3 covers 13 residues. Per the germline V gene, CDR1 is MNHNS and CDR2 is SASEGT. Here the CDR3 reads CASILSGSIKQYF. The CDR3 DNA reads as TGTGCCAGCATCTTGAGCGGGAGTATCAAGCAGTACTTC.

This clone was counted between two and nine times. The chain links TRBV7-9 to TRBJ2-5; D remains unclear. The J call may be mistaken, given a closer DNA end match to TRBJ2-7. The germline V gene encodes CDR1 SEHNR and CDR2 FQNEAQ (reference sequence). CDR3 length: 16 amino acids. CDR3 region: CASSPGNMVRSYEQYF. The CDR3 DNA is TGTGCCAGCAGCCCAGGTAATATGGTGCGCTCTTACGAGCAGTACTTC.

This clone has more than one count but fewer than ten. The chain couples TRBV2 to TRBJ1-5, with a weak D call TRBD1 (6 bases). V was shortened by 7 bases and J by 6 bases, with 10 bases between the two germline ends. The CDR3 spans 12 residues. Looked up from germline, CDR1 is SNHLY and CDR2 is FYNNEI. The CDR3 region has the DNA TGTGCCAGCAATCAGGGGAGTCAGCCCCAGCATTTT. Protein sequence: CASNQGSQPQHF.

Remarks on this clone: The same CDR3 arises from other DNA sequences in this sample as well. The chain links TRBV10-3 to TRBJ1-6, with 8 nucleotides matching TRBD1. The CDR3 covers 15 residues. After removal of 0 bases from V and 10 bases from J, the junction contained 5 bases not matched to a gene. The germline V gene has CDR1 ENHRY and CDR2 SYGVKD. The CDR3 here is CAISESGRGQSPLHF. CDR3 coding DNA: TGTGCCATCAGTGAGTCTGGCAGGGGGCAATCACCCCTCCACTTT.

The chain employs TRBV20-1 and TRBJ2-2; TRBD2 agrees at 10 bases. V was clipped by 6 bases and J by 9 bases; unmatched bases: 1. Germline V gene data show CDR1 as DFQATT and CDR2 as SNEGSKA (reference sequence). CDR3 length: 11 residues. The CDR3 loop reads CSATSGRELFF. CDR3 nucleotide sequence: TGCAGTGCAACTAGCGGGAGGGAGCTGTTTTTT.

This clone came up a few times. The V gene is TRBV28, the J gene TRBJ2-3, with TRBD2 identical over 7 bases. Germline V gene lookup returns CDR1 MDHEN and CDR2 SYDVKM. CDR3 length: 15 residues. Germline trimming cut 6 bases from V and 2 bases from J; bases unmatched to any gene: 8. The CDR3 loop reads CASSSRGEATDTQYF. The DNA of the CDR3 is TGTGCCAGCAGCTCCCGGGGGGAGGCCACAGATACGCAGTATTTT. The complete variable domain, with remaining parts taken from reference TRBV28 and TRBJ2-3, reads DVKVTQSSRYLVKRTGEKVFLECVQDMDHENMFWYRQDPGLGLRLIYFSYDVKMKEKGDIPEGYSVSREKKERFSLILESASTNQTSMYLCASSSRGEATDTQYFGPGTRLTVL.

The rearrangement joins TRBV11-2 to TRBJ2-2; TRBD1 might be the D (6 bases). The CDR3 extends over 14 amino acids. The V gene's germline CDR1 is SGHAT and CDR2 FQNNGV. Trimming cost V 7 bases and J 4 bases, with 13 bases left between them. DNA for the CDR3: TGTGCCAGCACACAGGGAAAGGGCACCGGGGAGCTGTTTTTT. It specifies CASTQGKGTGELFF. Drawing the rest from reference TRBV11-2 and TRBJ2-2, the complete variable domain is EAGVAQSPRYKIIEKRQSVAFWCNPISGHATLYWYQQILGQGPKLLIQFQNNGVVDDSQLPKDRFSAERLKGVDSTLKIQPAKLEDSAVYLCASTQGKGTGELFFGEGSRLTVL.

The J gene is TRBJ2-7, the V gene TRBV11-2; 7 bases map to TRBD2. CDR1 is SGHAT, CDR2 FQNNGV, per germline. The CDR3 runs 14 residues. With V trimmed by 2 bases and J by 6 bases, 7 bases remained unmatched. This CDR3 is CASSLLRETGEQYF. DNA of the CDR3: TGTGCCAGCAGCTTACTGCGGGAGACGGGCGAGCAGTACTTC. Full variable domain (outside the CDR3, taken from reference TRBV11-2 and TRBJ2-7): EAGVAQSPRYKIIEKRQSVAFWCNPISGHATLYWYQQILGQGPKLLIQFQNNGVVDDSQLPKDRFSAERLKGVDSTLKIQPAKLEDSAVYLCASSLLRETGEQYFGPGTRLTVT.

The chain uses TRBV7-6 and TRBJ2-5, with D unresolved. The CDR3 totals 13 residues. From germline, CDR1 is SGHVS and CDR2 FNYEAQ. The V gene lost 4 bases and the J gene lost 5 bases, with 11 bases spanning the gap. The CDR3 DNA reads TGTGCCAGCAGCTCTTACGGTGCGGAGACCCAGTACTTC. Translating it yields CASSSYGAETQYF.

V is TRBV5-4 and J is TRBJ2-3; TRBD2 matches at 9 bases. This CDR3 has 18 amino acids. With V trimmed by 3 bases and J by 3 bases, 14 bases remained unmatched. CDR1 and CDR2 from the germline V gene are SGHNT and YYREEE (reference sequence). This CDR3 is CASSYSPKVAGETDTQYF. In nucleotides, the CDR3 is TGTGCCAGCAGCTATAGCCCCAAGGTAGCGGGAGAAACAGATACGCAGTATTTT.

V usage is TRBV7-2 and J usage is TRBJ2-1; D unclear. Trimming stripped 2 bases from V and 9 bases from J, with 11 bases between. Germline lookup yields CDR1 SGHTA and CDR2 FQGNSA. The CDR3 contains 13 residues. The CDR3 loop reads CASSLWLTGEQFF. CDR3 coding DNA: TGTGCCAGCAGCTTATGGCTAACGGGTGAGCAGTTCTTC.

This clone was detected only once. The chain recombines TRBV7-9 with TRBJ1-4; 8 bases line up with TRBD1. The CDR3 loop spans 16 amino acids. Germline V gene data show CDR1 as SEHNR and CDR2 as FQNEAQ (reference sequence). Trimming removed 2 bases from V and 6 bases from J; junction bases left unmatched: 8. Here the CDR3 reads CASSLPGDRSYEKLFF. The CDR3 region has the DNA TGTGCCAGCAGCTTACCTGGGGACAGGAGCTATGAAAAACTGTTTTTT.

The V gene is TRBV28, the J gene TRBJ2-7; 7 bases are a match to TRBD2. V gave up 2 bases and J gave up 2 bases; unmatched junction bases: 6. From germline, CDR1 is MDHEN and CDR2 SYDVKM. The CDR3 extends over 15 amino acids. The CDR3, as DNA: TGTGCCAGCAGTTTAACAGCGGGAAATACCTACGAGCAGTACTTC. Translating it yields CASSLTAGNTYEQYF. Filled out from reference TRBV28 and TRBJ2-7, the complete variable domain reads DVKVTQSSRYLVKRTGEKVFLECVQDMDHENMFWYRQDPGLGLRLIYFSYDVKMKEKGDIPEGYSVSREKKERFSLILESASTNQTSMYLCASSLTAGNTYEQYFGPGTRLTVT.

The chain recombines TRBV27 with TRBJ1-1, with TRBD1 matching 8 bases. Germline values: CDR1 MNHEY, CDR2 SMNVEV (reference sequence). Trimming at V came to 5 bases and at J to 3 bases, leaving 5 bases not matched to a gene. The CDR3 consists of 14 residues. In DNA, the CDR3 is TGTGCCAGCAGTCGGACAGGGAGGGACACTGAAGCTTTCTTT. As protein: CASSRTGRDTEAFF.